One sample yielded the 20 T cell receptor beta chains listed below, sequenced in a study of cytomegalovirus exposure and HLA in healthy donors. PCR amplification relied on 60 Vbeta primers (plus 13 Jbeta primers). Sequenced by immunoSEQ multiplex PCR; TCRdb stores in-frame clones only, minus some. The table records under 150,000 clones, roughly 80% of them present only once. The sample consisted of PBMCs. Every receptor here comes from a woman in her forties in good health and CMV-seronegative.

V usage is TRBV6-6 and J usage is TRBJ1-1; maybe TRBD1 (6 bases). V shed 6 bases and J shed 1 base, with 6 bases lying between them. Germline V gene data show CDR1 as MNHNY and CDR2 as SVGAGI (reference sequence). The CDR3 runs to 12 residues. Here the CDR3 reads CASRTGNTEAFF. CDR3 in DNA: TGTGCCAGCAGGACAGGGAACACTGAAGCTTTCTTT.

The chain employs TRBV7-9 and TRBJ2-3, with D possibly TRBD2 on 6 matching bases. Germline-derived CDR1 and CDR2 are SEHNR and FQNEAQ (reference sequence). Trimming left V 3 bases short and J 2 bases short, with 15 bases between. The CDR3 totals 16 residues. CDR3 bases: TGTGCCAGCAGCTTCCCTGCTCCGGGGGTCACAGATACGCAGTATTTT. Amino acid sequence: CASSFPAPGVTDTQYF.

The chain employs TRBV19 and TRBJ2-3, with D possibly being TRBD1 (6 bases). Germline values: CDR1 LNHDA, CDR2 SQIVND (reference sequence). V dropped 4 bases and J dropped 0 bases, with 8 bases sitting between them. This CDR3 is built from 14 residues. The DNA of the CDR3 is TGTGCCAGTAGTAGGACAGTAAGCACAGATACGCAGTATTTT. Translating it yields CASSRTVSTDTQYF.

A remark on this clone: This likely comes from a read error, as the CDR3 has no conserved phenylalanine or tryptophan at its end. It is unclear where the CDR3 begins or ends on the DNA, so no DNA is shown, and the CDR3 is as TCRdb lists it. The rearrangement links TRBV20-1 to TRBJ1-2. The CDR3 contains 9 residues when both ends are counted. The germline V gene has CDR1 DFQATT and CDR2 SNEGSKA (reference sequence). The CDR3 sequence is CSEAKLRSS.

The chain couples TRBV19 to TRBJ1-1, with unresolved D. CDR3 size: 17 residues. CDR1 is LNHDA and CDR2 is SQIVND in the germline V gene (reference sequence). The V end lost 3 bases, the J end lost 2 bases, and 19 bases lay between the germline ends. In DNA form, the CDR3 reads TGTGCCAGTAGTATTTGGTTGTTGTGGGCAGCTAACACTGAAGCTTTCTTT. Its translation: CASSIWLLWAANTEAFF.

The chain links TRBV7-2 to TRBJ1-2; 7 nucleotides line up with TRBD1. The CDR3 runs to 16 residues. Germline V CDR1 and CDR2: SGHTA, FQGNSA. J lost 4 bases, V lost 1 base, and 9 bases had no gene match. The CDR3 nucleotides are TGTGCCAGCAGCTTAGGCTATGACAGGGAGTCCTATGGCTACACCTTC. Translation gives CASSLGYDRESYGYTF.

V is TRBV4-3 and J is TRBJ1-2; D gene uncertain. This CDR3 comprises 15 residues. The V end lost 0 bases, the J end lost 4 bases, and 12 bases lay between the germline ends. Germline CDR1 is LGHNA and CDR2 is YSLEER. The CDR3 is CASSQDRGLGYGYTF. The CDR3 region has the DNA TGCGCCAGCAGCCAAGATCGGGGTCTAGGCTATGGCTACACCTTC.

The V and J genes are TRBV18 and TRBJ1-2; 10 nucleotides line up with TRBD1. Per germline, CDR1 KGHSH and CDR2 LQKENI. V dropped 3 bases and J dropped 8; count of bases not matched to a gene: 3. This CDR3 contains 13 residues. This chain's CDR3 is CASSPGTGAGYTF. CDR3 bases: TGTGCCAGCTCACCCGGGACAGGGGCCGGCTACACCTTC.

This rearrangement joins TRBV7-2 to TRBJ1-2; 8 positions match TRBD1. The CDR3 length is 14 residues. Germline-derived CDR1 and CDR2 are SGHTA and FQGNSA. Trimming removed 5 bases from V and 7 bases from J; junction bases left unmatched: 9. CDR3 residues: CASSPTRGQAGYTF. The CDR3 nucleotides read TGTGCCAGCAGCCCTACCAGGGGGCAAGCTGGCTACACCTTC.

CDR3 loop: CASSFGQGLPGYEQYF. The DNA for the CDR3 is TGCGCCAGCAGCTTCGGACAGGGGCTTCCGGGGTACGAGCAGTACTTC. The rearrangement joins TRBV5-1 to TRBJ2-7; 9 bases map to TRBD1. V dropped 2 bases and J dropped 4; count of bases not matched to a gene: 10. In germline, CDR1 is SGHRS, CDR2 YFSETQ. This CDR3 region has 16 residues.

The chain combines TRBV7-9 with TRBJ2-1; the D gene is possibly TRBD2 (6 bases). V was cut by 2 bases and J by 4 bases, with 15 bases left in between. CDR3 length equals 16 residues. Germline-derived CDR1 and CDR2 are SEHNR and FQNEAQ (reference sequence). The CDR3 is CASSLRGSGSYNEQFF. In DNA form, the CDR3 reads TGTGCCAGCAGCTTAAGGGGTAGCGGTTCATACAATGAGCAGTTCTTC.

The chain carries TRBV15 and TRBJ1-2; 11 bases are shared with TRBD1. Germline V gives CDR1 LNHNV, CDR2 YYDKDF (reference sequence). V lost 1 base to trimming and J lost 4 bases; unmatched junction nucleotides: 2. The CDR3 totals 15 residues. This CDR3 reads CATSRGDRGAYGYTF. The CDR3, as DNA: TGTGCCACCAGCAGAGGGGACAGGGGGGCCTATGGCTACACCTTC.

The chain uses TRBV9 and TRBJ2-3, with 9 bases lining up with TRBD2. The CDR3 covers 16 residues. J gave up 1 base and V 3 bases, and 6 bases lay outside the gene matches. Germline V gene data show CDR1 as SGDLS and CDR2 as YYNGEE. Here the CDR3 reads CASSARLAERTDTQYF. The CDR3 DNA is TGTGCCAGCAGCGCCCGACTAGCGGAACGCACAGATACGCAGTATTTT. Full variable domain (remainder filled in from reference TRBV9 and TRBJ2-3): DSGVTQTPKHLITATGQRVTLRCSPRSGDLSVYWYQQSLDQGLQFLIQYYNGEERAKGNILERFSAQQFPDLHSELNLSSLELGDSALYFCASSARLAERTDTQYFGPGTRLTVL.

This clone was seen a handful of times. The rearrangement uses TRBV2 and TRBJ2-1; D gene unclear. This CDR3 comprises 11 residues. The V gene lost 2 bases and the J gene lost 7 bases, with 3 bases spanning the gap. Per the germline V gene, CDR1 is SNHLY and CDR2 is FYNNEI. The CDR3 loop is CASSELNEQFF. In DNA, the CDR3 is TGTGCCAGCAGTGAACTAAATGAGCAGTTCTTC.

This sequence joins TRBV5-1 and TRBJ2-7, with TRBD2 matching over 8 bases. With 4 bases clipped from V and 2 bases from J, the junction kept 5 bases outside the gene matches. The CDR3 has 14 residues. Germline assignment: CDR1 SGHRS and CDR2 YFSETQ. The CDR3 coding sequence is TGCGCCAGCAGCCCCGGGGGGGGGACCTACGAGCAGTACTTC. The encoded protein is CASSPGGGTYEQYF.

The rearrangement links TRBV19 to TRBJ2-1, with 7 nucleotides matching TRBD2. V lost 10 bases and J lost 5; bases outside the gene matches: 17. This CDR3 spans 16 amino acids. Germline CDR1 and CDR2: LNHDA and SQIVND (reference sequence). Written as DNA, the CDR3 is TGTGCCAACCCGAAAATCCCTAGCGGAGCCGACAATGAGCAGTTCTTC. This translates into CANPKIPSGADNEQFF.

The chain couples TRBV9 to TRBJ1-1; a weak D match, TRBD1 (6 bases). The V end was cut by 4 bases, the J end by 4 bases, with 17 bases between. Germline V lookup: CDR1 SGDLS, CDR2 YYNGEE. This CDR3 is 15 amino acids long. The CDR3 protein is CASSPSGGAGTEAFF. The CDR3 DNA reads as TGTGCCAGCAGCCCGTCGGGGGGGGCGGGCACTGAAGCTTTCTTT.

For the CDR3, the DNA is TGTGCCAGCCGGACAGGAGCTAACTATGGCTACACCTTC. Translated: CASRTGANYGYTF. The rearrangement joins TRBV2 to TRBJ1-2, with 7 bases that match TRBD1. Germline V gives CDR1 SNHLY, CDR2 FYNNEI. Trimming removed 8 bases from V and 0 bases from J; junction bases left unmatched: 3. The CDR3 runs to 13 residues.

This clone was picked up one time. CDR3 DNA: TGCGCCAGCAGCTCCAGACTAGCGGAGGGGCGCGAGCAGTACTTC. Amino acid sequence: CASSSRLAEGREQYF. The chain uses TRBV5-1 and TRBJ2-7; 9 bases are shared with TRBD2. Looked up from germline, CDR1 is SGHRS and CDR2 is YFSETQ. This CDR3 contains 15 residues. With 3 bases clipped from V and 6 bases from J, the junction kept 10 bases outside the gene matches.

The chain uses TRBV19 and TRBJ2-7; D unclear. The CDR3 is made up of 16 amino acids. Germline V gene sequence: CDR1 LNHDA, CDR2 SQIVND (reference sequence). V shed 0 bases and J shed 2 bases, with 14 bases lying between them. The CDR3 DNA reads as TGTGCCAGTAGTATAGATCTATCTAGGCAGCCCTACGAGCAGTACTTC. It is translated as CASSIDLSRQPYEQYF. Variable domain in full (rest from reference TRBV19 and TRBJ2-7): DGGITQSPKYLFRKEGQNVTLSCEQNLNHDAMYWYRQDPGQGLRLIYYSQIVNDFQKGDIAEGYSVSREKKESFPLTVTSAQKNPTAFYLCASSIDLSRQPYEQYFGPGTRLTVT.